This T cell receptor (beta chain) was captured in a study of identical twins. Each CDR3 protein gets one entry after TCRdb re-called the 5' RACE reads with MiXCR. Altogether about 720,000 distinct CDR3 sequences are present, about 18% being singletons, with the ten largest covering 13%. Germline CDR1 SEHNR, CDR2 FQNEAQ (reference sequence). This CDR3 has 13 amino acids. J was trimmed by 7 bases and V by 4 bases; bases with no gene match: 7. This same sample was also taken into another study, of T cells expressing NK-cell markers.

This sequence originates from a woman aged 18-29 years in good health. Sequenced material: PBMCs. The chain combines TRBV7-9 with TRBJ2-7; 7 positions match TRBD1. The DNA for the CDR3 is TGTGCCAGCAGCTCAGACAGGGTTTGGGAGCAGTACTTC. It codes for CASSSDRVWEQYF.